Presented here are 20 T cell receptor beta chains from one specimen sequenced in a study of T cells after yellow fever vaccination. Using its own MiXCR run on the 5' RACE reads, TCRdb lists one record per CDR3 protein. The sample yields around 140,000 distinct CDR3 sequences, less than 9.5% seen once. The specimen comprised CD4+ T cells sorted from PBMCs, sampled 5 days after the yellow fever booster vaccination. These receptors were collected from a man aged 25 to 40 who received the YFV17D yellow fever vaccine.

This clonotype was detected ten times or more. The chain has TRBV12-3 or TRBV12-4 and TRBJ1-1; D is ambiguous. Deletions cut 3 bases from V and 1 base from J, with 6 bases between. The CDR3 extends over 13 amino acids. CDR3 amino acids: CASSFIWNTEAFF. The CDR3 DNA reads TGTGCCAGCAGTTTTATATGGAACACTGAAGCTTTCTTT.

This clonotype was picked up many times. The chain has TRBV14 and TRBJ2-1; 7 bases fit TRBD2. The junction had 3 bases not matched to a gene; V was cut back by 2 bases and J by 14 bases. This CDR3 region has 11 residues. Germline V lookup: CDR1 SGHDN, CDR2 FVKESK. The CDR3 region is CASSQTAGEFF. The CDR3 DNA reads TGTGCCAGCAGCCAAACGGCGGGAGAGTTCTTC.

This clonotype has a count of ten or more. The chain uses TRBV5-1 and TRBJ2-3; D perhaps matches TRBD2 (6 bases). V lost 6 bases to trimming and J lost 0 bases, with 17 bases between them. This CDR3 is built from 16 residues. Per germline, CDR1 SGHRS and CDR2 YFSETQ. The CDR3 sequence is CASNGGSSTSTDTQYF. CDR3 nucleotide sequence: TGCGCCAGCAACGGGGGTAGCTCGACTAGCACAGATACGCAGTATTTT.

This clonotype has a count of ten or more. The chain carries TRBV20-1 and TRBJ2-1; D assignment may be TRBD1 or TRBD2 (5 bases each). Trimming removed 2 bases from V and 3 bases from J, with 11 bases in between. The germline V gene encodes CDR1 DFQATT and CDR2 SNEGSKA (reference sequence). The CDR3 contains 14 residues. CDR3 protein: CSARRREIYNEQFF. The CDR3 DNA is TGCAGTGCTAGACGCAGGGAGATCTACAATGAGCAGTTCTTC.

This clonotype was seen many times. This chain links TRBV14 with TRBJ2-1; 9 positions agree with TRBD2. V shed 4 bases, J shed 2 bases, and the junction held 12 bases outside the gene matches. Germline-derived CDR1 and CDR2 are SGHDN and FVKESK. This CDR3 has 18 amino acids. CDR3 in amino acids: CASSPLGLAGNPYNEQFF. CDR3 sequence (DNA): TGTGCCAGCAGCCCGCTTGGGCTAGCGGGAAACCCCTACAATGAGCAGTTCTTC.

With regard to this clonotype: A much larger clone is a single base away; this may be a read error. This chain links TRBV12-3 or TRBV12-4 with TRBJ1-1; D is perhaps TRBD1 (6 bases). Trimming shortened V by 6 bases and J by 5 bases, and 22 bases separated the two germline ends. The CDR3 loop spans 16 amino acids. For the CDR3, the DNA is TGTGCCAGCAGGGGTACGGGGGCTCTGCGGAAGACTGAAGCTTTCTTT. Its protein product is CASRGTGALRKTEAFF.

This clonotype was observed at least ten times. This chain connects TRBV27 to TRBJ2-3; no clear D gene. Germline CDR1 reads MNHEY; CDR2 reads SMNVEV (reference sequence). This CDR3 spans 18 amino acids. The V and J ends lost 2 bases and 5 bases respectively, with 23 bases between them. The DNA of the CDR3 is TGTGCCAGCAGTTTAGGCAGACTCACCGGGCCGTGGGGAGATACGCAGTATTTT. Protein sequence: CASSLGRLTGPWGDTQYF.

This clonotype was recorded many times. The chain links TRBV7-9 to TRBJ2-6; D may be TRBD1 (5 bases). Between the trimmed V and J ends, which lost 4 bases and 0 bases, there was a span of 10 bases. Germline V gene sequence: CDR1 SEHNR, CDR2 FQNEAQ (reference sequence). The CDR3 consists of 16 residues. This CDR3 is CASSSQASSGANVLTF. CDR3 coding DNA: TGTGCCAGCAGCTCACAGGCGAGCTCTGGGGCCAACGTCCTGACTTTC. The full variable domain, completed using reference TRBV7-9 and TRBJ2-6, is DTGVSQNPRHKITKRGQNVTFRCDPISEHNRLYWYRQTLGQGPEFLTYFQNEAQLEKSRLLSDRFSAERPKGSFSTLEIQRTEQGDSAMYLCASSSQASSGANVLTFGAGSRLTVL.

In its sample, this clonotype was seen many times. The chain links TRBV28 to TRBJ2-5; 11 bases are shared with TRBD2. The trim removed 4 bases at V and 5 bases at J, leaving 18 bases unmatched. The CDR3 has 19 residues. Germline CDR1 reads MDHEN; CDR2 reads SYDVKM. The CDR3, as DNA: TGTGCCAGCAGTTACAGGGGTCTTCTAGCGGGAGGCCGCCGGGAGACCCAGTACTTC. It codes for CASSYRGLLAGGRRETQYF.

This clonotype appeared many times. The chain has TRBV12-3 or TRBV12-4 and TRBJ2-2; 8 nucleotides match TRBD2. Trimming cost V 6 bases and J 4 bases; bases outside gene matches: 7. The length of the CDR3 is 15 residues. CDR3 region: CASSPTSAGTGELFF. DNA of the CDR3: TGTGCCAGCAGCCCGACTAGCGCCGGCACCGGGGAGCTGTTTTTT.

This clonotype was recorded many times. The rearrangement links TRBV20-1 to TRBJ1-3; D ambiguous. V was shortened by 1 base and J by 0 bases, with 7 bases between the two germline ends. Germline V CDR1 and CDR2: DFQATT, SNEGSKA (reference sequence). The CDR3 consists of 14 residues. The CDR3 reads CSARAPLSGNTIYF. The DNA for the CDR3 is TGCAGTGCTAGAGCACCCCTCTCTGGAAACACCATATATTTT.

This clonotype was recorded many times. This rearrangement joins TRBV12-3 or TRBV12-4 to TRBJ1-1; unclear D gene. The CDR3 totals 14 residues. Trimming took off 2 bases at V and 5 bases at J, with 12 bases between the two ends. CDR3 in DNA: TGTGCCAGCAGTTTAACGGATTGGAGTACTGAAGCTTTCTTT. It specifies CASSLTDWSTEAFF.

A note on this clonotype: This could be a read error, since a much larger clone is one nucleotide away. The V call is TRBV25-1, the J call TRBJ2-2; 8 bases match TRBD1. The trim removed 8 bases at V and 5 bases at J, leaving 4 bases unmatched. Germline V CDR1 and CDR2: MGHDK, SYGVNS. The CDR3 spans 13 residues. Here the CDR3 DNA reads TGTGCCAGCGGCGGACAGGGAACCGGGGAGCTGTTTTTT. Amino acids: CASGGQGTGELFF.

This clonotype occurred many times. CDR3 DNA sequence: TGTGCCATCAGTGCCCCCCAGGGGAAAAGGGAGCTGTTTTTT. It yields the protein CAISAPQGKRELFF. V gene TRBV10-3 combines with J gene TRBJ2-2; D might be TRBD1 (6 bases). CDR1 and CDR2 (germline): ENHRY, SYGVKD. The CDR3 totals 14 residues. Trimming took 4 bases from V and 9 from J, leaving 15 bases between them.

At least ten counts were recorded for this clonotype. The chain has TRBV5-1 and TRBJ2-3, with 7 bases lining up with TRBD2. There are 17 residues in the CDR3. V lost 4 bases, J lost 4 bases, and 15 bases stayed unmatched. CDR1 is SGHRS and CDR2 is YFSETQ in the germline V gene. CDR3: CASSELTSARSPDTQYF. CDR3 nucleotides: TGCGCCAGCAGCGAACTAACTAGCGCAAGGTCGCCAGATACGCAGTATTTT.

This chain uses TRBV5-4 with TRBJ2-2; TRBD2 agrees at 11 bases. Germline CDR1 and CDR2: SGHNT and YYREEE (reference sequence). J gave up 5 bases and V 0 bases, and 3 bases lay outside the gene matches. The CDR3 consists of 16 residues. The CDR3 spells CASSLVSSGRTGELFF. DNA of the CDR3: TGTGCCAGCAGCTTGGTTTCTAGCGGGAGGACCGGGGAGCTGTTTTTT.

There are many counts of this clonotype. This chain uses TRBV5-6 with TRBJ2-2; D not resolved. Trimming cost V 0 bases and J 5 bases, with 11 bases left between them. The germline CDR1 and CDR2 sequences are SGHDT and YYEEEE. There are 15 residues in the CDR3. The CDR3: CASSLAFTGTGELFF. CDR3 nucleotide sequence: TGTGCCAGCAGCTTGGCCTTTACCGGTACCGGGGAGCTGTTTTTT.

Ten or more counts support this clonotype. The chain joins TRBV6-1 to TRBJ2-2, with D uncertain. The germline V and J ends were trimmed by 0 bases and 5 bases, with 7 bases remaining between them. The V gene's germline CDR1 is MNHNS and CDR2 SASEGT. The CDR3 consists of 14 residues. The CDR3 sequence is CASSEARQTGELFF. For the CDR3, the DNA is TGTGCCAGCAGTGAAGCTCGGCAAACCGGGGAGCTGTTTTTT.

This clonotype was recorded at least ten times. The J gene is TRBJ2-7, the V gene TRBV9, with 8 bases that match TRBD1. Unmatched junction bases numbered 9, after V lost 5 bases and J lost 5 bases. The CDR3 loop spans 14 amino acids. The germline CDR1 and CDR2 sequences are SGDLS and YYNGEE. The CDR3 reads CASSQDRVFDEQYF. The CDR3 nucleotides are TGTGCCAGCAGTCAGGACAGGGTCTTCGACGAGCAGTACTTC.

Many counts were recorded for this clonotype. The V call is TRBV4-2, the J call TRBJ2-2; perhaps D is TRBD1 or TRBD2 (5 bases each). V was cut by 2 bases and J by 4 bases, with 11 bases left in between. The CDR3 covers 15 residues. Germline V gene lookup returns CDR1 LGHNA and CDR2 YNFKEQ. The CDR3 spells CASSQRGAGTGELFF. As DNA, the CDR3 is TGTGCCAGCAGCCAAAGGGGTGCGGGCACCGGGGAGCTGTTTTTT.